This TCR beta chain was found in a study of cytotoxic CD8 clonotypes in ibrutinib-treated CLL. Turning to the study itself: Sequencing produced an average of about 260,000 productive templates and about 99,000 productive rearrangements per sample.

V lost 7 bases and J lost 5, with 17 bases in between. The CDR3 is made up of 13 amino acids. CDR1 and CDR2 from the germline V gene are SQVTM and ANQGSEA. This clone was detected a few times. Assay used: immunoSEQ multiplex PCR; TCRdb lists only in-frame clones, some missing. There are roughly 38,000 clones in the sample; about 50% occur only once, and under 20% lies in the top ten. The material was PBMCs, obtained before ibrutinib treatment. This clonotype was obtained from a human donor with chronic lymphocytic leukemia. This chain joins TRBV29-1 and TRBJ1-1; maybe TRBD1 (5 bases). Here the CDR3 reads CSAAEGPGTEAFF. In DNA form, the CDR3 reads TGCAGCGCCGCCGAGGGCCCAGGGACTGAAGCTTTCTTT.